One sample yielded the 26 T cell receptor beta chains listed below, sequenced in a study of cytomegalovirus exposure and HLA in healthy donors (dated 2017 in TCRdb). Receptors were amplified or captured by the immunoSEQ multiplex PCR assay. For the multiplex PCR, a mixture combining 60 forward primers for TCR Vbeta segments and 13 reverse primers for TCR Jbeta segments was used. TCRdb mirrors the immuneACCESS table, restricted to in-frame sequences. Some clones are absent from its copies; in checked studies, under half trace to an unresolved V gene, and the reason for the others is unknown. The sample includes about 150,000 clones, with 60% to 80% observed a single time. The ten top clones hold about 1.7% of the sample. Input material: PBMCs. The origin of the receptors is a young woman in good health and CMV-seronegative.

This chain uses TRBV14 with TRBJ2-1; 9 bases are a match to TRBD2. V gave up 1 base and J gave up 7 bases; unmatched junction bases: 5. The CDR3 length is 15 residues. In germline, CDR1 is SGHDN, CDR2 FVKESK. CDR3 region: CASSQVAGGLNEQFF. CDR3 bases: TGTGCCAGCAGCCAAGTTGCGGGGGGGCTTAATGAGCAGTTCTTC.

This CDR3 reads CASSLSGQGAGEQYF. The CDR3 nucleotides are TGTGCCAGCAGCCTGTCGGGACAGGGGGCGGGCGAGCAGTACTTC. The chain combines TRBV6-6 with TRBJ2-7; TRBD1 aligns across 12 bases. Germline loops: CDR1 MNHNY, CDR2 SVGAGI (reference sequence). The CDR3 runs to 15 residues. V lost 6 bases and J lost 6; bases outside the gene matches: 9.

The genes are TRBV18 and TRBJ1-1, with a possible D match to TRBD1 (6 bases). With 4 bases removed from V and 0 bases from J, the gap between germline ends came to 12 bases. The CDR3 is 15 amino acids. Germline V gene sequence: CDR1 KGHSH, CDR2 LQKENI. Written as DNA, the CDR3 is TGTGCCAGCTCACTTCACAGGGATATGAACACTGAAGCTTTCTTT. It specifies CASSLHRDMNTEAFF.

This clone was recorded a few times. This sequence joins TRBV14 and TRBJ1-1, with D possibly TRBD1 on 6 matching bases. The V gene lost 0 bases and the J gene lost 1 base, with 12 bases spanning the gap. The V gene's germline CDR1 is SGHDN and CDR2 FVKESK. This CDR3 has 16 residues. Here the CDR3 reads CASSQDRGPGNTEAFF. In DNA form, the CDR3 reads TGTGCCAGCAGCCAAGACAGGGGTCCAGGGAACACTGAAGCTTTCTTT.

The sample holds a few counts of this clone. This chain joins TRBV6-1 and TRBJ2-7, with TRBD1 matching over 9 bases. With 6 bases clipped from V and 6 bases from J, the junction kept 9 bases outside the gene matches. CDR3 length equals 14 residues. Germline V gene sequence: CDR1 MNHNS, CDR2 SASEGT. The CDR3 sequence is CASSAGQGTGEQYF. CDR3 in DNA: TGTGCCAGCAGCGCGGGACAGGGTACGGGCGAGCAGTACTTC.

The V gene is TRBV7-7, the J gene TRBJ2-1; D is unresolved. V lost 3 bases and J 8 bases, leaving 11 bases between the germline ends. The CDR3 runs 13 residues. Germline CDR1 SSHAT, CDR2 FNYEAQ (reference sequence). The CDR3 region has the DNA TGTGCCAGCAGCTTTCGGGTCGGTGATGAGCAGTTCTTC. Translating it yields CASSFRVGDEQFF.

The chain couples TRBV6-6 to TRBJ2-2; D possibly corresponds to TRBD2 (5 bases). This CDR3 contains 15 residues. Germline V gives CDR1 MNHNY, CDR2 SVGAGI (reference sequence). V gave up 2 bases and J gave up 5 bases, with 12 bases separating them. CDR3 sequence: CASSYPGMGTGELFF. The CDR3 DNA sequence: TGTGCCAGCAGTTACCCGGGGATGGGAACCGGGGAGCTGTTTTTT.

This chain connects TRBV4-1 to TRBJ2-3; 11 positions agree with TRBD2. The CDR3 spans 17 residues. Unmatched junction bases numbered 10, after V lost 5 bases and J lost 3 bases. Looked up from germline, CDR1 is MGHRA and CDR2 is YSYEKL. This CDR3 reads CASSLTGLAGGTDTQYF. Here the CDR3 DNA reads TGCGCCAGCAGCTTGACAGGGCTAGCGGGGGGAACAGATACGCAGTATTTT.

The genes are TRBV30 and TRBJ2-7; maybe TRBD1 (6 bases). CDR1 is GTSNPN and CDR2 is SVGIG in the germline V gene (reference sequence). Trimming took 1 base from V and 2 from J, leaving 12 bases between them. The CDR3 is 14 amino acids. The CDR3 bases are TGTGCCTGGAGTGCGGACAGCCTCGCCTACGAGCAGTACTTC. This sequence encodes CAWSADSLAYEQYF.

This clone was counted only a few times. The genes are TRBV6-1 and TRBJ1-1, with 7 bases identical to TRBD1. Unmatched junction bases numbered 8, after V lost 6 bases and J lost 4 bases. The CDR3 runs to 14 residues. CDR1 is MNHNS and CDR2 is SASEGT in the germline V gene. The CDR3 loop reads CASSESTGATEAFF. CDR3 coding DNA: TGTGCCAGCAGCGAATCCACAGGGGCCACTGAAGCTTTCTTT.

The table lists this clone with a count of one. This rearrangement joins TRBV2 to TRBJ1-1; the D is unclear. Germline CDR1 SNHLY, CDR2 FYNNEI. This CDR3 has 15 residues. Trimming removed 8 bases at V and 11 bases at J, with 27 bases between. CDR3 amino acids: CASYPLAVRASRAFF. CDR3 DNA: TGTGCCAGCTATCCGCTGGCTGTGAGAGCTAGTAGGGCTTTCTTT.

The chain is built from TRBV18 and TRBJ1-1; possible D gene TRBD1, 6 bases. V was trimmed by 2 bases and J by 0 bases, leaving 7 bases between them. The CDR3 length is 14 residues. Germline values: CDR1 KGHSH, CDR2 LQKENI. For the CDR3, the DNA is TGTGCCAGCTCACCAACAGGGCTGAACACTGAAGCTTTCTTT. Protein sequence: CASSPTGLNTEAFF.

This clone was detected only once. The V call is TRBV7-3, the J call TRBJ1-2; 9 nucleotides match TRBD1. Germline trimming cut 4 bases from V and 6 bases from J; bases unmatched to any gene: 3. Germline assignment: CDR1 SGHTA and CDR2 FQGTGA. The CDR3 covers 13 residues. The CDR3 DNA reads as TGTGCCAGCAGCTCTCGACAGGGGGATGGCTACACCTTC. This encodes CASSSRQGDGYTF.

On this clone: Different DNA sequences within this sample yield the same CDR3. The chain has TRBV6-5 and TRBJ1-2; a weak D match, TRBD1 (5 bases). Germline assignment: CDR1 MNHEY and CDR2 SVGAGI. The length of the CDR3 is 13 residues. The ends were cut back, 2 bases at V and 6 bases at J, with 10 bases in the middle. The CDR3 DNA sequence: TGTGCCAGCAGTTACAGGCAGGGCCATGGCTACACCTTC. It is translated as CASSYRQGHGYTF.

This clone came up a few times. The rearrangement uses TRBV6-5 and TRBJ1-1; unclear D gene. The CDR3 sequence is 13 residues long. Deletions cut 7 bases from V and 1 base from J, with 10 bases between. Germline CDR1 MNHEY, CDR2 SVGAGI. CDR3 sequence: CASTSVWNTEAFF. The CDR3 DNA reads as TGTGCCAGCACTTCTGTCTGGAACACTGAAGCTTTCTTT.

This chain connects TRBV5-4 to TRBJ1-3, with no clear D. The CDR3 runs to 13 residues. Per germline, CDR1 SGHNT and CDR2 YYREEE (reference sequence). V was clipped by 4 bases and J by 2 bases, with 7 bases between them. CDR3 DNA sequence: TGTGCCAGCAGCCCGCAGGCTGGAAACACCATATATTTT. It translates to CASSPQAGNTIYF.

The V gene is TRBV11-3, the J gene TRBJ1-1; a possible D gene is TRBD1 (6 bases). This CDR3 contains 14 residues. The germline V gene has CDR1 SGHNT and CDR2 YENEEA. The V end was cut by 1 base, the J end by 1 base, with 7 bases between. CDR3 residues: CASSLGGQNTEAFF. CDR3 nucleotides: TGTGCCAGCAGCTTAGGGGGACAGAACACTGAAGCTTTCTTT. Full variable domain (missing parts from reference TRBV11-3 and TRBJ1-1): EAGVVQSPRYKIIEKKQPVAFWCNPISGHNTLYWYLQNLGQGPELLIRYENEEAVDDSQLPKDRFSAERLKGVDSTLKIQPAELGDSAVYLCASSLGGQNTEAFFGQGTRLTVV.

The chain couples TRBV5-4 to TRBJ2-7, with 9 bases that match TRBD1. J was trimmed by 6 bases and V by 4 bases; bases with no gene match: 5. Germline lookup yields CDR1 SGHNT and CDR2 YYREEE (reference sequence). The CDR3 totals 13 residues. Here the CDR3 reads CASSNRGRAEQYF. The CDR3 DNA sequence: TGTGCCAGCAGCAACAGGGGGCGCGCCGAGCAGTACTTC.

This chain links TRBV6-5 with TRBJ1-1, with 7 bases lining up with TRBD1. This CDR3 is built from 14 residues. CDR1 and CDR2 (germline): MNHEY, SVGAGI. V shed 6 bases, J shed 0 bases, and the junction held 4 bases outside the gene matches. The CDR3 nucleotides read TGTGCCAGCAGGGCGACAGGGTTGAACACTGAAGCTTTCTTT. This codes for CASRATGLNTEAFF.

The rearrangement joins TRBV6-5 to TRBJ2-1, with a possible D match to TRBD1 (8 bases). V was pared by 4 bases and J by 7 bases, with 17 bases between. This CDR3 contains 15 residues. CDR1 and CDR2 (germline): MNHEY, SVGAGI. The CDR3 region is CASSSRTGRGNEQFF. The DNA for the CDR3 is TGTGCCAGCAGTTCCCGGACAGGGCGGGGGAATGAGCAGTTCTTC.

Only a few counts were recorded for this clone. The rearrangement uses TRBV6-1 and TRBJ2-6, with TRBD1 identical over 9 bases. The V gene end was trimmed by 8 bases and the J gene end by 3 bases; junction bases not matched to a gene: 5. The CDR3 has 15 residues. Germline V gene data show CDR1 as MNHNS and CDR2 as SASEGT. CDR3 region: CASSDRGFGANVLTF. DNA of the CDR3: TGTGCCAGCTCCGACAGGGGGTTTGGGGCCAACGTCCTGACTTTC.

This chain connects TRBV9 to TRBJ2-7; 9 nucleotides line up with TRBD1. The germline V gene encodes CDR1 SGDLS and CDR2 YYNGEE. The length of the CDR3 is 15 residues. J lost 3 bases, V lost 4 bases, and 8 bases had no gene match. The CDR3 DNA follows: TGTGCCAGCAGCCCCGGACAGGGGAACCTCTACGAGCAGTACTTC. It specifies CASSPGQGNLYEQYF.

This clone showed up just once. CDR3 nucleotide sequence: TGTGCCAGTAGTATCGGACTCGAGGAGACCCAGTACTTC. Amino acid sequence: CASSIGLEETQYF. This chain joins TRBV19 and TRBJ2-5, with D perhaps TRBD2 (5 bases). The V and J ends lost 3 bases and 5 bases respectively, with 10 bases between them. Germline CDR1 reads LNHDA; CDR2 reads SQIVND (reference sequence). The CDR3 totals 13 residues.

V and J are TRBV5-1 and TRBJ2-2; 7 positions match TRBD1. The CDR3 extends over 15 amino acids. Germline lookup yields CDR1 SGHRS and CDR2 YFSETQ. Trimming at V came to 4 bases and at J to 5 bases, leaving 8 bases not matched to a gene. In DNA, the CDR3 is TGCGCCAGCAGCCTACGACAGGGTAGTACCGGGGAGCTGTTTTTT. It translates to CASSLRQGSTGELFF.

The genes are TRBV5-8 and TRBJ1-6, with TRBD1 as a possible D gene (5 bases). There are 18 residues in the CDR3. Trimming pared 3 bases from V and 0 bases from J, leaving 16 bases between. CDR1 is SGHTS and CDR2 is YDEGEE in the germline V gene. CDR3 nucleotide sequence: TGTGCCAGCAGCTCTTGGGGGGTCGATAGCTCCTATAATTCACCCCTCCACTTT. Translating gives CASSSWGVDSSYNSPLHF.

J is TRBJ1-4 and V is TRBV5-1; possible D gene TRBD1, 6 bases. V gave up 3 bases and J gave up 3 bases, with 15 bases separating them. The CDR3 spans 16 residues. Germline V gene data show CDR1 as SGHRS and CDR2 as YFSETQ. The CDR3 region has the DNA TGCGCCAGCAGCTCCAGTCCCAGGGGTGCTAATGAAAAACTGTTTTTT. This encodes CASSSSPRGANEKLFF.